This T cell receptor beta chain was sequenced for a study of blood T cell repertoires in COVID-19. Study-wide background: Researchers got acute and convalescent COVID-19 samples from the United States, Italy and Spain.

As handled by the study authors: Scientists estimated how many nucleated cells there were by amplifying reference gene primers. Measured with immunoSEQ multiplex PCR; TCRdb has only the in-frame clones, and not every one. The V and J calls and clone size come from that table; D and trimming were worked out from the DNA. The table has roughly 200,000 clones, roughly 73% seen once. The CDR3 is made up of 14 amino acids. With V trimmed by 4 bases and J by 1 base, 3 bases remained unmatched. In germline, CDR1 is SGHRS, CDR2 YFSETQ. The receptor was derived from a woman of 80 years or more with active or convalescent COVID-19. The sequenced sample was peripheral blood. The chain links TRBV5-1 to TRBJ2-5, with 8 bases aligning to TRBD1. CDR3 bases: TGCGCCAGCAGCACAGGACAGGGCCAAGAGACCCAGTACTTC. Translated: CASSTGQGQETQYF.